This T cell receptor (beta chain) was captured in a study of shared clonotypes between healthy human individuals. Findings and caveats of the study: The represented genetic and exposure-history diversity was limited by the small number of donors.

To note about this clone: Antigen: not known.

CDR1 SEHNR and CDR2 FQNEAQ come from the germline V gene (reference sequence). The V and J ends lost 5 bases and 8 bases respectively, with 13 bases between them. The CDR3 has 13 residues. The protocol was immunoSEQ multiplex PCR, while the TCRdb copy is restricted to in-frame clones and leaves out a portion. Seen here are around 530,000 clones, around 76% observed once, and the top ten hold about 12%. The V and J genes are TRBV7-9 and TRBJ2-4; TRBD1 is a possible D gene (6 bases). The receptor comes from a woman in her 40s in good health. Some clones in this sample may be carry-over from other donors' samples. The material sequenced was PBMCs. The CDR3 region is CASSRQAQDIQYF. Here the CDR3 DNA reads TGTGCCAGCAGCCGACAGGCTCAAGACATTCAGTACTTC.